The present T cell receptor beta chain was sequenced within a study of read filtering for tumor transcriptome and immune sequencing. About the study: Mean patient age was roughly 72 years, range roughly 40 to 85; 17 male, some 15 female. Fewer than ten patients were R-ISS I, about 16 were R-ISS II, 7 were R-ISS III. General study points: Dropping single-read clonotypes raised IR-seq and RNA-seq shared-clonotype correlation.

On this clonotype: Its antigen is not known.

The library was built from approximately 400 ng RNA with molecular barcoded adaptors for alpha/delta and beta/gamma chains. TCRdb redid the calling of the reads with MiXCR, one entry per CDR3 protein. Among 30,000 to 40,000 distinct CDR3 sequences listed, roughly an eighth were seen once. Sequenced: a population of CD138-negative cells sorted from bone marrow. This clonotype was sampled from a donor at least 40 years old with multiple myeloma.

The chain's CDR3 is CASGPRSGTETQYF. As DNA, the CDR3 is TGTGCCAGCGGCCCAAGGAGCGGGACTGAGACCCAGTACTTC. This rearrangement joins TRBV2 to TRBJ2-5, with TRBD2 matching 7 bases. The germline CDR1 and CDR2 sequences are SNHLY and FYNNEI. The trim removed 8 bases at V and 5 bases at J, leaving 11 bases unmatched. This CDR3 region has 14 residues.